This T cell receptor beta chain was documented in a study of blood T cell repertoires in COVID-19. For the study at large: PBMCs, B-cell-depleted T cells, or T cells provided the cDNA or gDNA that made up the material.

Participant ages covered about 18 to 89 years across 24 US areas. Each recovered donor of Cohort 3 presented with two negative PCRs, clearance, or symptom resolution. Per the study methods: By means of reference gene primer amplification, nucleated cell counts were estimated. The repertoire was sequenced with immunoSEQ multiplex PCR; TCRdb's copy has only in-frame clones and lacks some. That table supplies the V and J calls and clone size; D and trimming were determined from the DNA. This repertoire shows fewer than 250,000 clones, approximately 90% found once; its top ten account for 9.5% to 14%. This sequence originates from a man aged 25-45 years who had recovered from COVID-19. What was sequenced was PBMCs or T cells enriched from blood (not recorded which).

For the CDR3, the DNA is TGTGCCAGTAGTTTGGCCGGGACTAGCAGTGCAGATACGCAGTATTTT. This encodes CASSLAGTSSADTQYF. The V gene is TRBV19, the J gene TRBJ2-3; 9 nucleotides agree with TRBD2. This CDR3 contains 16 residues. V gave up 5 bases and J gave up 4 bases; unmatched junction bases: 10. Germline-derived CDR1 and CDR2 are LNHDA and SQIVND (reference sequence).